These 5 T cell receptor beta chains were sequenced from one sample in a study of cytomegalovirus exposure and HLA in healthy donors. Profiling relied on immunoSEQ multiplex PCR, and the TCRdb table lists in-frame clones only, not all of them. The repertoire has some 170,000 clones, roughly 86% of them found once; the top ten carry 4.2%. Sequencing used PBMCs. The receptors come from a young man in good health and CMV-seropositive.

V usage is TRBV4-2 and J usage is TRBJ1-1; D gene unclear. The CDR3 extends over 15 amino acids. V shed 1 base and J shed 1 base, with 10 bases lying between them. Germline V gene data show CDR1 as LGHNA and CDR2 as YNFKEQ. CDR3 DNA: TGTGCCAGCAGCCAAGGAGGGCAGAGGAACACTGAAGCTTTCTTT. It encodes CASSQGGQRNTEAFF.

The chain employs TRBV28 and TRBJ2-1; tentatively, D is TRBD2 (5 bases). The CDR3 is 13 amino acids. Germline V gene lookup returns CDR1 MDHEN and CDR2 SYDVKM. V lost 6 bases to trimming and J lost 3 bases, with 9 bases between them. The CDR3 reads CASRSGGYNEQFF. The CDR3 DNA reads TGTGCCAGCAGATCCGGAGGCTACAATGAGCAGTTCTTC.

The genes are TRBV19 and TRBJ2-5, with TRBD2 matching 8 bases. CDR1 LNHDA and CDR2 SQIVND come from the germline V gene (reference sequence). This CDR3 is built from 15 residues. Trimming cost V 1 base and J 3 bases; bases outside gene matches: 4. The CDR3 region is CASSIVPAGEETQYF. The CDR3 DNA is TGTGCCAGTAGTATAGTTCCAGCGGGAGAAGAGACCCAGTACTTC.

This clone appeared once. The rearrangement links TRBV29-1 to TRBJ2-7, with 9 bases aligning to TRBD2. With V trimmed by 4 bases and J by 3 bases, 7 bases remained unmatched. Germline-derived CDR1 and CDR2 are SQVTM and ANQGSEA. This CDR3 has 14 residues. The CDR3 DNA sequence: TGCAGCGTTGTCTTAGCGGGAGTTAGCTACGAGCAGTACTTC. Its translation: CSVVLAGVSYEQYF.

V and J are TRBV6-5 and TRBJ2-1; 8 positions match TRBD1. Germline CDR1 is MNHEY and CDR2 is SVGAGI. V trimming: 6 bases; J trimming: 14 bases; junction bases outside the gene matches: 12. The length of the CDR3 is 13 residues. This CDR3 reads CASSEGQDPEEFF. The CDR3 coding sequence is TGTGCCAGCAGCGAGGGACAGGACCCCGAGGAGTTCTTC.